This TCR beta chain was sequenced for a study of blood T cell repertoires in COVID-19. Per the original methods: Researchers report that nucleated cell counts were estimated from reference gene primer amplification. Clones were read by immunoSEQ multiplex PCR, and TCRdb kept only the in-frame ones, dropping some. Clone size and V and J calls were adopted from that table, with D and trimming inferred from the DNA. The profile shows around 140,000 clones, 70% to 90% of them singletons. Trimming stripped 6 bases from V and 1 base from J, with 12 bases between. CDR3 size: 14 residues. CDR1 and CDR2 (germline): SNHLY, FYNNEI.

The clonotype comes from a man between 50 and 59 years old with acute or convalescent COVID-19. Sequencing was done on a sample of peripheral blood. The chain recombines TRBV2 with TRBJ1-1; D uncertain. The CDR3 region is CASRLVNENTEAFF. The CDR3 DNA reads TGTGCCAGCAGATTAGTAAACGAGAACACTGAAGCTTTCTTT. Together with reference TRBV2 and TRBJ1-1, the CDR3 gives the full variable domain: EPEVTQTPSHQVTQMGQEVILRCVPISNHLYFYWYRQILGQKVEFLVSFYNNEISEKSEIFDDQFSVERPDGSNFTLKIRSTKLEDSAMYFCASRLVNENTEAFFGQGTRLTVV.